The sequence of this T cell receptor beta chain was determined in a study of CD8+CD57+ T cells in acquired aplastic anemia. Study context: Mean yield of DNA from sorted CD4+ and CD8+ cells was approximately 3 ug.

Broader study findings: No significant difference in CD8+ Simpson's diversity was found between patients and controls. Patients and controls turned out to have some 30 CD8+ CDR3 sequences in common.

Previously, flow cytometry had revealed CD8+CD57+ cell expansion in the patients chosen for sequencing. All participating patients were living with severe acquired aplastic anemia. The CDR3 has 12 residues. Germline CDR1 reads LNHDA; CDR2 reads SQIVND (reference sequence). Deletions cut 2 bases from V and 6 bases from J, with 4 bases between. A note on this clonotype: What it binds is unknown.

TCR beta VDJ combinations and CDR3 sequences were profiled from genomic DNA. TCRdb reprocessed the reads via MiXCR and lists one record per CDR3 protein. The sample has 150,000 to 180,000 distinct CDR3 sequences, about 54% seen once; the top ten hold about an eighth. The source of this sequence is a human donor with aplastic anemia. The chain employs TRBV19 and TRBJ2-2; no clear D. Sequencing used sorted CD4+, CD8+, or CD8+CD57+ T cells (not recorded which) from PBMCs. The CDR3 loop reads CASSILPGELFF. The CDR3 nucleotides are TGTGCCAGTAGTATACTGCCCGGGGAGCTGTTTTTT.